Shown below are 30 T cell receptor beta chains from a single sample sequenced in a study of blood T cell repertoires in COVID-19. Sequencing used immunoSEQ multiplex PCR; TCRdb keeps in-frame clones, though not all of them. Of 100,000 to 140,000 clones in the sample, approximately 88% were seen once. Sequenced input: peripheral blood. Receptor source: a man aged 50-60 years with active or convalescent COVID-19.

The chain links TRBV30 to TRBJ1-2; 8 positions agree with TRBD1. With V trimmed by 8 bases and J by 5 bases, 10 bases remained unmatched. CDR3 length: 13 residues. Per germline, CDR1 GTSNPN and CDR2 SVGIG (reference sequence). CDR3: CAGWTGRRYGYTF. The CDR3 nucleotides are TGTGCCGGTTGGACAGGGAGGAGATATGGCTACACCTTC.

V gene TRBV28 combines with J gene TRBJ2-7; the D gene is possibly TRBD2 (5 bases). Germline V lookup: CDR1 MDHEN, CDR2 SYDVKM. V lost 7 bases, J lost 2 bases, and 21 bases lay in between. CDR3 length: 16 residues. In nucleotides, the CDR3 is TGTGCCAGCACCTCTCCTACAGATTCCGGGACCTACGAGCAGTACTTC. Amino acid sequence: CASTSPTDSGTYEQYF.

The V and J genes are TRBV7-2 and TRBJ2-1; 9 bases are a match to TRBD2. The CDR3 is made up of 15 amino acids. Germline values: CDR1 SGHTA, CDR2 FQGNSA. J gave up 4 bases and V 3 bases, and 4 bases lay outside the gene matches. CDR3 protein: CASSLASGVYNEQFF. CDR3 DNA: TGTGCCAGCAGCTTGGCTAGCGGGGTGTACAATGAGCAGTTCTTC.

The rearrangement links TRBV4-1 to TRBJ1-1, with 7 bases aligning to TRBD1. In germline, CDR1 is MGHRA, CDR2 YSYEKL. Germline trimming cut 3 bases from V and 3 bases from J; bases unmatched to any gene: 4. The CDR3 consists of 14 residues. In nucleotides, the CDR3 is TGCGCCAGCAGCCATCGACAGGGACACACTGAAGCTTTCTTT. It codes for CASSHRQGHTEAFF.

The chain uses TRBV7-9 and TRBJ1-4, with 11 bases identical to TRBD1. The CDR3 loop spans 15 amino acids. Trimming at V came to 5 bases and at J to 3 bases, leaving 2 bases not matched to a gene. The germline gives CDR1 SEHNR, CDR2 FQNEAQ (reference sequence). The CDR3 spells CASSPGQGANEKLFF. CDR3 coding DNA: TGTGCCAGCAGCCCGGGACAGGGGGCTAATGAAAAACTGTTTTTT. The full variable domain, with the rest looked up from reference TRBV7-9 and TRBJ1-4, is DTGVSQNPRHKITKRGQNVTFRCDPISEHNRLYWYRQTLGQGPEFLTYFQNEAQLEKSRLLSDRFSAERPKGSFSTLEIQRTEQGDSAMYLCASSPGQGANEKLFFGSGTQLSVL.

The rearrangement uses TRBV7-8 and TRBJ1-4; no clear D gene. Trimming removed 5 bases from V and 2 bases from J, with 9 bases in between. Germline loops: CDR1 SGHVS, CDR2 FQNEAQ. There are 14 residues in the CDR3. CDR3 DNA sequence: TGTGCCAGCAGCCTGACGGGGACTAATGAAAAACTGTTTTTT. It yields the protein CASSLTGTNEKLFF.

This CDR3 reads CASSITGGGYTF. The CDR3 nucleotides are TGTGCCAGTAGTATTACAGGGGGAGGCTACACCTTC. V gene TRBV19 combines with J gene TRBJ1-2; 8 bases are a match to TRBD1. CDR1 and CDR2 (germline): LNHDA, SQIVND (reference sequence). The CDR3 consists of 12 residues. Trimming cost V 3 bases and J 8 bases; bases outside gene matches: 2. Using reference TRBV19 and TRBJ1-2 for the parts outside the CDR3, the full variable domain is DGGITQSPKYLFRKEGQNVTLSCEQNLNHDAMYWYRQDPGQGLRLIYYSQIVNDFQKGDIAEGYSVSREKKESFPLTVTSAQKNPTAFYLCASSITGGGYTFGSGTRLTVV.

The chain recombines TRBV30 with TRBJ1-4, with 8 nucleotides matching TRBD1. The CDR3 is 14 residues long. The V gene's germline CDR1 is GTSNPN and CDR2 SVGIG (reference sequence). The V gene end was trimmed by 3 bases and the J gene end by 3 bases; junction bases not matched to a gene: 3. CDR3 sequence (DNA): TGTGCCTGGAGCACGACAGGGGCTAATGAAAAACTGTTTTTT. Translated, it gives CAWSTTGANEKLFF. The entire variable domain, with the rest obtained from reference TRBV30 and TRBJ1-4, is as follows: SQTIHQWPATLVQPVGSPLSLECTVEGTSNPNLYWYRQAAGRGLQLLFYSVGIGQISSEVPQNLSASRPQDRQFILSSKKLLLSDSGFYLCAWSTTGANEKLFFGSGTQLSVL.

The chain carries TRBV3-1 (or the pseudogene TRBV3-2) and TRBJ2-7, with TRBD1 as a possible D gene (5 bases). The V end was cut by 0 bases, the J end by 2 bases, with 23 bases between. Germline V gene data show CDR1 as LGHDT and CDR2 as YNNKEL (reference sequence). The CDR3 loop spans 19 amino acids. The CDR3 loop is CASSQEVSILQTGPYEQYF. CDR3 in DNA: TGTGCCAGCAGCCAAGAAGTCTCGATCTTACAAACAGGCCCCTACGAGCAGTACTTC.

The DNA of the CDR3 is TGTGCCAGCTCACCGCAGAACAGGGTGGCGAAGGAGACCCAGTACTTC. Translated, it gives CASSPQNRVAKETQYF. The chain links TRBV18 to TRBJ2-5; the D gene is possibly TRBD1 (6 bases). The CDR3 loop spans 16 amino acids. Between the trimmed V and J ends, which lost 3 bases and 5 bases, there was a span of 19 bases. Germline V gene lookup returns CDR1 KGHSH and CDR2 LQKENI. The full variable domain, rest sourced from reference TRBV18 and TRBJ2-5, is NAGVMQNPRHLVRRRGQEARLRCSPMKGHSHVYWYRQLPEEGLKFMVYLQKENIIDESGMPKERFSAEFPKEGPSILRIQQVVRGDSAAYFCASSPQNRVAKETQYFGPGTRLLVL.

This chain connects TRBV9 to TRBJ2-5, with TRBD2 matching 13 bases. Looked up from germline, CDR1 is SGDLS and CDR2 is YYNGEE. V shed 2 bases and J 1 base; nucleotides not matched to a gene: 2. This CDR3 spans 16 amino acids. As DNA, the CDR3 is TGTGCCAGCAGCGTGGGGACTAGCGGGGTCCAAGAGACCCAGTACTTC. Residues: CASSVGTSGVQETQYF.

The chain links TRBV3-1 (or the pseudogene TRBV3-2) to TRBJ2-3; 7 nucleotides line up with TRBD2. The CDR3 spans 13 residues. CDR1 LGHDT and CDR2 YNNKEL come from the germline V gene (reference sequence). V lost 4 bases and J lost 4; bases outside the gene matches: 2. CDR3 sequence reads: CASSRLASDTQYF. The DNA for the CDR3 is TGTGCCAGCAGCCGACTAGCATCAGATACGCAGTATTTT.

This clone has only one observation. This chain joins TRBV11-2 and TRBJ2-1, with 13 positions matching TRBD2. V gave up 5 bases and J gave up 6 bases; unmatched junction bases: 10. This CDR3 is built from 17 residues. Germline assignment: CDR1 SGHAT and CDR2 FQNNGV. The CDR3 here is CASSRGTSGIGGNEQFF. The CDR3 coding sequence is TGTGCCAGCAGCCGAGGGACTAGCGGGATTGGAGGCAATGAGCAGTTCTTC.

The chain employs TRBV7-9 and TRBJ2-7, with 8 bases aligning to TRBD2. The junction had 3 bases not matched to a gene; V was cut back by 4 bases and J by 4 bases. Germline loops: CDR1 SEHNR, CDR2 FQNEAQ (reference sequence). The CDR3 is 13 amino acids. The CDR3 reads CASSSIAGYEQYF. The CDR3 bases are TGTGCCAGCAGCTCCATAGCGGGATACGAGCAGTACTTC.

The chain joins TRBV30 to TRBJ1-2, with a possible D match to TRBD1 (6 bases). V was pared by 5 bases and J by 7 bases, with 23 bases between. This CDR3 comprises 15 residues. Germline loops: CDR1 GTSNPN, CDR2 SVGIG (reference sequence). This CDR3 reads CAWGHGGARRPGYTF. The CDR3 nucleotides read TGTGCCTGGGGACATGGGGGGGCGAGACGTCCTGGCTACACCTTC.

The CDR3 DNA reads TGTGCCTTGGACAGGGGAGAAGAGACCCAGTACTTC. Residues: CALDRGEETQYF. This chain connects TRBV30 to TRBJ2-5; TRBD1 agrees at 9 bases. J gave up 3 bases and V 7 bases, and 3 bases lay outside the gene matches. Germline V gives CDR1 GTSNPN, CDR2 SVGIG (reference sequence). CDR3 length: 12 amino acids.

The chain links TRBV28 to TRBJ1-5, with 8 positions matching TRBD1. CDR1 and CDR2 from the germline V gene are MDHEN and SYDVKM. V lost 4 bases, J lost 11 bases, and 10 bases stayed unmatched. The CDR3 runs to 14 residues. This chain's CDR3 is CASSSGTGKSAQHF. As DNA, the CDR3 is TGTGCCAGCAGTTCAGGGACAGGTAAATCGGCCCAGCATTTT.

The chain employs TRBV9 and TRBJ2-7, with 7 bases fitting TRBD2. The CDR3 has 16 residues. Germline V gives CDR1 SGDLS, CDR2 YYNGEE. J was trimmed by 2 bases and V by 2 bases; bases with no gene match: 10. CDR3: CASSVLASGPTYEQYF. DNA of the CDR3: TGTGCCAGCAGCGTTCTGGCTAGCGGCCCGACCTACGAGCAGTACTTC.

The V and J genes are TRBV5-1 and TRBJ1-3; TRBD1 agrees at 8 bases. CDR3 size: 18 residues. The J segment lost 0 bases and the V segment lost 4 bases, leaving 12 bases of the junction unmatched. Germline V gene lookup returns CDR1 SGHRS and CDR2 YFSETQ. The CDR3 nucleotides read TGCGCCAGCAGCCTAGGACAGGGTCAACTGTACTCTGGAAACACCATATATTTT. Translation gives CASSLGQGQLYSGNTIYF. Filled out from reference TRBV5-1 and TRBJ1-3, the complete variable domain reads KAGVTQTPRYLIKTRGQQVTLSCSPISGHRSVSWYQQTPGQGLQFLFEYFSETQRNKGNFPGRFSGRQFSNSRSEMNVSTLELGDSALYLCASSLGQGQLYSGNTIYFGEGSWLTVV.

The J gene is TRBJ2-1, the V gene TRBV20-1; TRBD2 is a possible D gene (5 bases). Deletions cut 6 bases from V and 10 bases from J, with 10 bases between. The V gene's germline CDR1 is DFQATT and CDR2 SNEGSKA (reference sequence). CDR3 size: 10 residues. CDR3 sequence reads: CSATPGEQFF. In nucleotides, the CDR3 is TGCAGTGCGACACCGGGGGAGCAGTTCTTC.

The chain couples TRBV28 to TRBJ2-5, with D possibly matching TRBD2 (6 bases). V was trimmed by 4 bases and J by 4 bases, leaving 13 bases between them. CDR3 length equals 14 residues. CDR1 is MDHEN and CDR2 is SYDVKM in the germline V gene. CDR3 loop: CASSSPGRGETQYF. The CDR3, as DNA: TGTGCCAGCAGTTCCCCCGGGAGAGGAGAGACCCAGTACTTC.

This chain uses TRBV28 with TRBJ1-5; 10 nucleotides match TRBD1. Germline trimming cut 6 bases from V and 2 bases from J; bases unmatched to any gene: 4. Looked up from germline, CDR1 is MDHEN and CDR2 is SYDVKM. The CDR3 consists of 15 residues. CDR3 sequence (DNA): TGTGCCAGCAGCCCGACAGGGGGCGGCAATCAGCCCCAGCATTTT. Translated: CASSPTGGGNQPQHF.

The chain is built from TRBV19 and TRBJ1-5; 7 bases agree with TRBD1. In germline, CDR1 is LNHDA, CDR2 SQIVND (reference sequence). The CDR3 runs 14 residues. With V trimmed by 6 bases and J by 6 bases, 8 bases remained unmatched. CDR3 DNA sequence: TGTGCCAGTAGGTCGGGACAGATGGCTCAGCCCCAGCATTTT. It translates to CASRSGQMAQPQHF.

The V call is TRBV19, the J call TRBJ2-7, with 8 positions matching TRBD2. V was clipped by 4 bases and J by 6 bases; unmatched bases: 5. This CDR3 is built from 13 residues. CDR1 LNHDA and CDR2 SQIVND come from the germline V gene (reference sequence). The CDR3: CASSTAGAGEQYF. CDR3 in DNA: TGTGCCAGTAGTACAGCGGGAGCCGGCGAGCAGTACTTC.

The genes are TRBV19 and TRBJ2-5, with D unresolved. The CDR3 is 14 residues long. CDR1 LNHDA and CDR2 SQIVND come from the germline V gene (reference sequence). V gave up 1 base and J gave up 5 bases, with 11 bases separating them. For the CDR3, the DNA is TGTGCCAGTAGTATAGGCAGGTCGTGGGAGACCCAGTACTTC. It encodes CASSIGRSWETQYF. The whole variable domain, filled in from reference TRBV19 and TRBJ2-5, reads DGGITQSPKYLFRKEGQNVTLSCEQNLNHDAMYWYRQDPGQGLRLIYYSQIVNDFQKGDIAEGYSVSREKKESFPLTVTSAQKNPTAFYLCASSIGRSWETQYFGPGTRLLVL.

The V gene is TRBV5-5, the J gene TRBJ2-1, with 7 bases matching TRBD1. The CDR3 length is 17 residues. V lost 2 bases to trimming and J lost 0 bases; unmatched junction nucleotides: 8. Germline assignment: CDR1 SGHKS and CDR2 YYEKEE (reference sequence). CDR3 sequence: CASSLSPDRSSYNEQFF. For the CDR3, the DNA is TGTGCCAGCAGCTTATCCCCGGACAGGAGCTCCTACAATGAGCAGTTCTTC.

V is TRBV5-8 and J is TRBJ1-2; 9 bases are shared with TRBD1. This CDR3 has 14 amino acids. After removal of 2 bases from V and 4 bases from J, the junction contained 3 bases not matched to a gene. Germline CDR1 is SGHTS and CDR2 is YDEGEE. CDR3: CASSFRDRAYGYTF. The CDR3 nucleotides are TGTGCCAGCAGCTTCCGGGACAGGGCCTATGGCTACACCTTC. Drawing the rest from reference TRBV5-8 and TRBJ1-2, the complete variable domain is EAGVTQSPTHLIKTRGQQATLRCSPISGHTSVYWYQQALGLGLQFLLWYDEGEERNRGNFPPRFSGRQFPNYSSELNVNALELEDSALYLCASSFRDRAYGYTFGSGTRLTVV.

This chain links TRBV18 with TRBJ1-1, with D perhaps matching TRBD1 (6 bases). CDR1 is KGHSH and CDR2 is LQKENI in the germline V gene. The CDR3 runs to 13 residues. Trimming stripped 6 bases from V and 1 base from J, with 9 bases between. CDR3 region: CASSRQENTEAFF. The CDR3, as DNA: TGTGCCAGCTCTAGACAGGAGAACACTGAAGCTTTCTTT.

This clone has just one count. The rearrangement uses TRBV5-6 and TRBJ2-1; possible D gene TRBD2, 5 bases. Germline V gene sequence: CDR1 SGHDT, CDR2 YYEEEE. There are 13 residues in the CDR3. Trimming removed 2 bases at V and 7 bases at J, with 10 bases between. CDR3 nucleotides: TGTGCCAGCAGCTTACTAGTTACGAATGAGCAGTTCTTC. This translates into CASSLLVTNEQFF. The whole variable domain, filled in from reference TRBV5-6 and TRBJ2-1, reads DAGVTQSPTHLIKTRGQQVTLRCSPKSGHDTVSWYQQALGQGPQFIFQYYEEEERQRGNFPDRFSGHQFPNYSSELNVNALLLGDSALYLCASSLLVTNEQFFGPGTRLTVL.

There are a few counts of this clone. J is TRBJ1-2 and V is TRBV9; D uncertain. Between the trimmed V and J ends, which lost 0 bases and 5 bases, there was a span of 5 bases. Germline assignment: CDR1 SGDLS and CDR2 YYNGEE. This CDR3 spans 12 amino acids. The CDR3 DNA reads as TGTGCCAGCAGCGTAGATTCTTATGGCTACACCTTC. Translating gives CASSVDSYGYTF.